This passage covers 17 T cell receptor beta chains from one sample sequenced in a study of tumor-infiltrating lymphocytes in primary liver carcinoma. Co-extracted RNA and DNA came from around 18-30 mg of unsorted bulk tissue. With a constant-region primer, TCR beta cDNA was made from approximately 510 ng of total RNA. Three nested multiplex PCR rounds, a slightly modified ARM-PCR method, built the TCR beta libraries. TRBV1-TRBV30 forward primers and a C-beta reverse primer were used in the first two PCR rounds, which each ran for ten to eleven cycles. MiXCR, run by TCRdb on the multiplex PCR reads, gives a single entry per CDR3 protein. In the table there are roughly 50,000 distinct CDR3 sequences, 70% to 75% of which are singletons. Sequences were obtained from liver tumor tissue from sampling region 2. Subset indicated: tumor region T2, inferior pole. Receptors were obtained from a man aged 40-49 years with primary liver carcinoma and hepatitis B virus infection.

With regard to this clonotype: The missing conserved phenylalanine or tryptophan at the end of this CDR3 makes a read error likely. The CDR3 loop reads CASLPPGVYIGELFL. In DNA form, the CDR3 reads TGTGCCAGCCTCCCACCGGGAGTGTACATTGGGGAGCTGTTTCTT. The chain joins TRBV11-2 to TRBJ2-2; perhaps TRBD2 as D (6 bases). V lost 8 bases, J lost 8 bases, and 21 bases lay in between. Germline loops: CDR1 SGHAT, CDR2 FQNNGV. The CDR3 runs 15 residues.

This clonotype was detected ten times or more. This sequence joins TRBV28 and TRBJ1-1; D is undetermined. Trimming took 4 bases from V and 6 from J, leaving 18 bases between them. CDR1 and CDR2 from the germline V gene are MDHEN and SYDVKM. This CDR3 has 15 amino acids. Here the CDR3 DNA reads TGTGCCAGCAGTTCCCTGGACGGATCGCGGCCTGAAGCTTTCTTT. Its protein is CASSSLDGSRPEAFF.

For this clonotype: The conserved closing phenylalanine or tryptophan is absent in this CDR3, likely reflecting a read error. CDR3 in amino acids: CASNQDLTTSRPYEQYS. The CDR3 nucleotides read TGCGCCAGCAATCAAGACTTAACAACTTCCCGCCCCTACGAGCAGTACTCC. The chain carries TRBV4-1 and TRBJ2-7; D gene uncertain. The germline V gene has CDR1 MGHRA and CDR2 YSYEKL. The length of the CDR3 is 17 residues. V was trimmed by 7 bases and J by 2 bases, leaving 24 bases between them.

The gene calls are TRBV28 and TRBJ2-2; D is perhaps TRBD2 (5 bases). This CDR3 is built from 16 residues. Germline V gene data show CDR1 as MDHEN and CDR2 as SYDVKM. V was trimmed by 4 bases and J by 9 bases, leaving 21 bases between them. CDR3 coding DNA: TGTGCCAGCAGTTCCTGGACGTTAGCGAATACCTGGGAGCTGTTTTTT. This gives the protein CASSSWTLANTWELFF. Combining the CDR3 with reference TRBV28 and TRBJ2-2 gives the whole variable domain DVKVTQSSRYLVKRTGEKVFLECVQDMDHENMFWYRQDPGLGLRLIYFSYDVKMKEKGDIPEGYSVSREKKERFSLILESASTNQTSMYLCASSSWTLANTWELFFGEGSRLTVL.

In its sample, this clonotype was seen many times. The conserved final phenylalanine or tryptophan is absent from the CDR3, which likely points to a read error. The gene calls are TRBV13 and TRBJ2-7; the match to TRBD1 covers 8 bases. CDR1 PRHDT and CDR2 FYEKMQ come from the germline V gene (reference sequence). The CDR3 has 11 residues. The CDR3 nucleotides read TGTGCCTGCAGCTTAGGACAGGGTCAGTACCTC. Amino acid sequence: CACSLGQGQYL.

The chain employs TRBV11-2 and TRBJ2-2, with D hard to call. CDR1 SGHAT and CDR2 FQNNGV come from the germline V gene. CDR3 length: 14 amino acids. V shed 3 bases and J shed 3 bases, with 8 bases lying between them. CDR3 region: CASSLSRDTGELFF. CDR3 bases: TGTGCCAGCAGCTTGTCCCGGGACACCGGGGAGCTGTTTTTT.

In this sample, this clonotype turned up a few times. This could be a read error, since a much larger clone is one nucleotide away. This chain connects TRBV6-1 to TRBJ2-4; D ambiguous. CDR1 is MNHNS, CDR2 SASEGT, per germline. The CDR3 runs to 13 residues. This CDR3 reads CAGSEQAKNIQYF. The CDR3 nucleotides read TGTGCCGGCAGTGAACAGGCCAAAAACATTCAGTACTTC.

This clonotype showed up just a few times. Since no conserved phenylalanine or tryptophan closes the CDR3, a read error is the likely cause. The V gene is TRBV28, the J gene TRBJ2-7; TRBD2 might be the D (7 bases). Trimming left V 1 base short and J 2 bases short, with 12 bases between. This CDR3 contains 15 residues. Germline V gene data show CDR1 as MDHEN and CDR2 as SYDVKM. CDR3 DNA sequence: TGTGCCAGCAGTTTATCTGGCGGGGGCACCTACGAGCAGTACTCC. Protein product: CASSLSGGGTYEQYS.

Turning to this clonotype: A clone one base away is much larger, so this may be a read error. This rearrangement joins TRBV30 to TRBJ2-1; D not certain. The V gene's germline CDR1 is GTSNPN and CDR2 SVGIG (reference sequence). The CDR3 loop spans 11 amino acids. V lost 0 bases to trimming and J lost 9 bases, with 6 bases between them. The CDR3, as DNA: TGTGCCTGGAGTGTTGAGTGTGAGCAGTTCTTC. Its protein product is CAWSVECEQFF.

To note about this clonotype: This CDR3 is missing its conserved last phenylalanine or tryptophan, likely due to a read error. This chain uses TRBV13 with TRBJ2-7, with D possibly being TRBD1 or TRBD2 (5 bases each). Trimming cost V 5 bases and J 2 bases, with 13 bases left between them. The CDR3 is made up of 14 amino acids. Looked up from germline, CDR1 is PRHDT and CDR2 is FYEKMQ (reference sequence). CDR3 bases: TGTGCCAGCAGCACTTCCGGGACGGCCTACGAGCAGTACTCC. Protein: CASSTSGTAYEQYS.

On this clonotype itself: The junction departs from the called germline gene at one end, perhaps through a read error. The V and J genes are TRBV4-2 and TRBJ2-3; D remains unclear. Germline CDR1 and CDR2: LGHNA and YNFKEQ. The CDR3 loop spans 15 amino acids. The CDR3 loop reads CASSQVPQTTDTQYF. CDR3 DNA sequence: TGTGCCAGCAGTCAAGTCCCCCAGACCACAGATACGCAGTATTTT.

For this clonotype: As the CDR3 is not closed by the conserved phenylalanine or tryptophan, this likely results from a read error. It is unclear where the CDR3 begins or ends on the DNA, so no DNA is shown, and the CDR3 is as TCRdb lists it. The V call is TRBV29-1, the J call TRBJ2-1; the table's D call of TRBD2 was not tested on the DNA. Germline V CDR1 and CDR2: SQVTM, ANQGSEA. Inclusive of both ends, the CDR3 amounts to 15 amino acids. This CDR3 is CSVGPPSSSYDEQFL.

Points on this clonotype: One junction end disagrees with the germline gene, perhaps due to a read error. This chain connects TRBV11-2 to TRBJ2-3, with D possibly TRBD2 on 5 matching bases. The CDR3 is 16 amino acids. Germline CDR1 and CDR2: SGHAT and FQNNGV. Here the CDR3 DNA reads TGTGCCAGTAGCTTAGATGTAGGGAGCCTCATAGATACGCAGTATTTT. As protein: CASSLDVGSLIDTQYF.

Note on this clonotype: At one boundary the junction diverges from the germline segment, which might be a read error. The V call is TRBV7-8, the J call TRBJ1-4; no clear D. CDR1 is SGHVS and CDR2 is FQNEAQ in the germline V gene. The CDR3 is 16 amino acids. CDR3: CASSLSQDWQNEKLFF. The CDR3 bases are TGTGCCAGTAGCTTATCCCAGGATTGGCAAAATGAAAAACTGTTTTTT.

This chain links TRBV11-1 with TRBJ2-3, with 11 bases matching TRBD2. The CDR3 is 16 residues long. In germline, CDR1 is SGHAT, CDR2 FQDESV (reference sequence). V was pared by 9 bases and J by 6 bases, with 14 bases of the junction left unmatched. The CDR3 coding sequence is TGTGCCAGTAGCAAGGGACTAGCGGTTACCACGGATACGCAGTATTTT. Its translation is CASSKGLAVTTDTQYF.

The V gene is TRBV6-5, the J gene TRBJ1-3; 10 bases match TRBD1. The CDR3 is 14 residues long. From germline, CDR1 is MNHEY and CDR2 SVGAGI. Trimming cost V 10 bases and J 8 bases; bases outside gene matches: 11. The CDR3 region is CAIRMTGGSYTIYF. The CDR3 nucleotides read TGTGCCATCAGGATGACAGGGGGCTCATACACCATATATTTT.

This clonotype has just a few counts. The chain uses TRBV10-3 and TRBJ1-2; D gene unclear. This CDR3 spans 14 amino acids. V was shortened by 6 bases and J by 4 bases, with 15 bases between the two germline ends. CDR1 and CDR2 (germline): ENHRY, SYGVKD. CDR3: CAIRDAGPFYGYTF. The CDR3, as DNA: TGTGCCATCAGAGACGCCGGGCCCTTCTATGGCTACACCTTC.